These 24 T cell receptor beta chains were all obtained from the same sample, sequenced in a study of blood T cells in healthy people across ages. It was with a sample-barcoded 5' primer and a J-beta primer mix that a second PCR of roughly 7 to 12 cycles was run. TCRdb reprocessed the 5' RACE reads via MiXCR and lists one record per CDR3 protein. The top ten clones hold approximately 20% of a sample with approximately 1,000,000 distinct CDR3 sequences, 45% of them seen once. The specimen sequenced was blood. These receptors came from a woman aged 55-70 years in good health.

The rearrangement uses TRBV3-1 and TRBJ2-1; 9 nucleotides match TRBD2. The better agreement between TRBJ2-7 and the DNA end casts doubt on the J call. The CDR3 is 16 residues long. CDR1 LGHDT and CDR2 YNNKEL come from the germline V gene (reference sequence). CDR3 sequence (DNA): TGTGCCAGCAGCCTCTCGACTAGCGGAAAATACAATGAGCAGTACTTC. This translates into CASSLSTSGKYNEQYF.

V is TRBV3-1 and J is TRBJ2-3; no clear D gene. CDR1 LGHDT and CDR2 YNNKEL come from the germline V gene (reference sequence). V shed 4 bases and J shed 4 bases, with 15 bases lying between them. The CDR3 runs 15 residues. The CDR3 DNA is TGTGCCAGCAGCCCTGCACTCCAAGGCGCAGATACGCAGTATTTT. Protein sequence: CASSPALQGADTQYF.

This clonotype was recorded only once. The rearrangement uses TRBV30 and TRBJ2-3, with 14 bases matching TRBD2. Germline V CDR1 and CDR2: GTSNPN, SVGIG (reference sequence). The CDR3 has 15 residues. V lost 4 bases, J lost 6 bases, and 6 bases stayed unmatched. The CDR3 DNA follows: TGTGCCTGGATTCCGGGACTAGCGGGAGCTGATACGCAGTATTTT. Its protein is CAWIPGLAGADTQYF.

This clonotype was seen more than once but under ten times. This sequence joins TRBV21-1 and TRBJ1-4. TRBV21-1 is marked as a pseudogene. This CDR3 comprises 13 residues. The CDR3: CAIPSSANEKLFF. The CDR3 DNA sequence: TGTGCCATTCCATCCTCGGCTAATGAAAAACTGTTTTTT.

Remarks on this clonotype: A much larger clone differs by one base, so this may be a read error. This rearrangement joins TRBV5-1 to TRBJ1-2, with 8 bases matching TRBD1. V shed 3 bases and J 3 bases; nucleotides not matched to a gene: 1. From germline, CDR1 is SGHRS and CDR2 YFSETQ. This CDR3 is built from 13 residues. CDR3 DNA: TGCGCCAGCAGCTGGGGACAGGACTATGGCTACACCTTC. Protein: CASSWGQDYGYTF.

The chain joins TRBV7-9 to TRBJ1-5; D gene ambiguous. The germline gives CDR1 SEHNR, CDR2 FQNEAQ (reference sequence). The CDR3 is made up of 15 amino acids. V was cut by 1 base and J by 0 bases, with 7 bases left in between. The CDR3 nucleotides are TGTGCCAGCAGCTTAGGAAGGAGTAGCAATCAGCCCCAGCATTTT. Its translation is CASSLGRSSNQPQHF.

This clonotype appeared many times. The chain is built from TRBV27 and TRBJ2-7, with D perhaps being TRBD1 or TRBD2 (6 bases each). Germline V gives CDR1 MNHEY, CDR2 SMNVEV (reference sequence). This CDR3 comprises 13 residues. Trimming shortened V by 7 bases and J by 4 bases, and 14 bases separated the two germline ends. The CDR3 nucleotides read TGTGCCAGCAAACACAGGGAGGATTACGAGCAGTACTTC. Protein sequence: CASKHREDYEQYF.

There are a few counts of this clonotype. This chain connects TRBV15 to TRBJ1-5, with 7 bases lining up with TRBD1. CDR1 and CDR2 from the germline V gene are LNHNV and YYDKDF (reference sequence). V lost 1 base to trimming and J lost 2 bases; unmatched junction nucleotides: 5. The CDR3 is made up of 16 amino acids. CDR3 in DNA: TGTGCCACCAGCAGAGTTGGAACAGGGGGCAATCAGCCCCAGCATTTT. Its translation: CATSRVGTGGNQPQHF.

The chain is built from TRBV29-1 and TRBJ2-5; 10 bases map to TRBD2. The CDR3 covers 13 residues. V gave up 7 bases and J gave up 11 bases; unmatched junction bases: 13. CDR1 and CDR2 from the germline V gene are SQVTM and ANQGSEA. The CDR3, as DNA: TGCAGCGGCATTCTAGCGGGAGTGTTTGAGCAGTACTTC. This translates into CSGILAGVFEQYF.

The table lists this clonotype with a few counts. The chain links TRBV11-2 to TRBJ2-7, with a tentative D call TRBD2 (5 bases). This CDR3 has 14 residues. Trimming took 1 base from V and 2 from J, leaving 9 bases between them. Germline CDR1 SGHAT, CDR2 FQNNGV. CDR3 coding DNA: TGTGCCAGCAGCTTAGGAGCGGTGGCCTACGAGCAGTACTTC. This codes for CASSLGAVAYEQYF.

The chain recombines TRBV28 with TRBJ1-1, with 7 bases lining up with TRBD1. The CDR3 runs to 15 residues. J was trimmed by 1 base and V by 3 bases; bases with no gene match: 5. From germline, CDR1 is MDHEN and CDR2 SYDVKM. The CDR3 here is CASSLEGARNTEAFF. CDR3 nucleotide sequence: TGTGCCAGCAGTTTGGAGGGGGCTAGGAACACTGAAGCTTTCTTT.

CDR3 nucleotide sequence: TGTGCCAGGCAGCGGAGTGGGCAAGAGACCCAGTACTTC. Translating gives CARQRSGQETQYF. The chain recombines TRBV6-5 with TRBJ2-5; D perhaps matches TRBD2 (5 bases). Looked up from germline, CDR1 is MNHEY and CDR2 is SVGAGI. The CDR3 has 13 residues. The V and J ends lost 9 bases and 2 bases respectively, with 13 bases between them.

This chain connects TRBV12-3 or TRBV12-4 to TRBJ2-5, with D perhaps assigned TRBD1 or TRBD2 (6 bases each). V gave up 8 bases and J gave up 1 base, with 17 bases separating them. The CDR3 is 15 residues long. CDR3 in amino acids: CASRWGAGPQETQYF. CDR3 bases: TGTGCCAGCCGATGGGGGGCAGGGCCCCAAGAGACCCAGTACTTC.

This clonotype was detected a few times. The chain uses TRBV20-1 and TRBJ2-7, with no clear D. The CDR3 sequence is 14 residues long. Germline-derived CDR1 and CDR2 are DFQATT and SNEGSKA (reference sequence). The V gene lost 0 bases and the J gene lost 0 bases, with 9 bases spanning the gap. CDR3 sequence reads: CSAREAGFSYEQYF. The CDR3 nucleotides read TGCAGTGCTAGAGAGGCAGGATTCTCCTACGAGCAGTACTTC.

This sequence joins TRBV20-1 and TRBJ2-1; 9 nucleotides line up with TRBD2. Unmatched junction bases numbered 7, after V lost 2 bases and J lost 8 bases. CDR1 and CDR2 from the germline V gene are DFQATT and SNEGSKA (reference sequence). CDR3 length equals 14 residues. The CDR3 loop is CSARRTSVLYEQFF. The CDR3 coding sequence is TGCAGTGCTAGAAGGACTAGCGTTTTATATGAGCAGTTCTTC.

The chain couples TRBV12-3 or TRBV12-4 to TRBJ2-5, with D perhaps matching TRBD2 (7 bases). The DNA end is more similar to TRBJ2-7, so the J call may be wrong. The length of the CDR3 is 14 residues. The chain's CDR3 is CASSLHGRGIEQYF. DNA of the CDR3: TGTGCCAGCAGTTTACATGGGAGGGGGATCGAGCAGTACTTC.

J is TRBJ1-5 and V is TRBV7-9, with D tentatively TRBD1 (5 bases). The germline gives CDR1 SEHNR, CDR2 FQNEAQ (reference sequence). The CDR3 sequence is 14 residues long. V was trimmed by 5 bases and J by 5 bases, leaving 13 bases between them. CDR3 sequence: CASSAGGRDQPQHF. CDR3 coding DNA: TGTGCCAGCAGCGCGGGGGGGAGGGATCAGCCCCAGCATTTT.

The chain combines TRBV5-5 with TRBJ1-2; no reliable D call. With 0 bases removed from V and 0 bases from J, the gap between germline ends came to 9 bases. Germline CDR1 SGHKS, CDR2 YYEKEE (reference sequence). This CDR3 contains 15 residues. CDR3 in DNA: TGTGCCAGCAGCTTGGAGACGGCCACTAACTATGGCTACACCTTC. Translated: CASSLETATNYGYTF.

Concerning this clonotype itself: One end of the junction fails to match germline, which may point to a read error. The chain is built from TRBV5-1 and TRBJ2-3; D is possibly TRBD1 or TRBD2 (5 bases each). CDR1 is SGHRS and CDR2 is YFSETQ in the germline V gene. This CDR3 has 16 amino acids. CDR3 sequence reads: CASSLEGFLGADTRYF. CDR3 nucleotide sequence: TGCGCCAGCAGCTTAGAGGGGTTCCTGGGCGCAGATACGCGGTATTTT.

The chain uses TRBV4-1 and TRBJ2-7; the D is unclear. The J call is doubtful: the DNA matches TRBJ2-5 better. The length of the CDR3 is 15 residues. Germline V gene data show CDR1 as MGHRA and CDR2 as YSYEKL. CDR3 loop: CASRHMRRVGETQYF. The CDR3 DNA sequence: TGCGCCAGCCGACATATGCGTCGGGTCGGGGAGACCCAGTACTTC.

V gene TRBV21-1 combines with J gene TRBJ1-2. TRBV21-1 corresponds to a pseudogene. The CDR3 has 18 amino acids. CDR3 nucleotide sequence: TGTGCCAGCAGCAAGAGGTGTAAGGGACCTGAATTTTTGGGTGGCTACACCTTC. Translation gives CASSKRCKGPEFLGGYTF.

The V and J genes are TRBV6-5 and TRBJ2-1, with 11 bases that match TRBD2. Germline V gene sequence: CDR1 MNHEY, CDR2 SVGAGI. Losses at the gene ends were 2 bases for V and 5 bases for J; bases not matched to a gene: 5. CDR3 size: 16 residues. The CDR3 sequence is CASSYAGTSGNNEQFF. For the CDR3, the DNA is TGTGCCAGCAGTTACGCCGGGACTAGCGGTAACAATGAGCAGTTCTTC.

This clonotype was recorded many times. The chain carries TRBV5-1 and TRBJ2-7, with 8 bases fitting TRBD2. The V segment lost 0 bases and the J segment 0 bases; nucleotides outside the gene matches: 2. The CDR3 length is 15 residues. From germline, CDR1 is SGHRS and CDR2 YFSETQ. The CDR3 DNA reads TGCGCCAGCAGCTTGGAGGGGACTAGCTCCTACGAGCAGTACTTC. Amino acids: CASSLEGTSSYEQYF. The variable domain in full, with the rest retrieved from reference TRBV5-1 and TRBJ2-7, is KAGVTQTPRYLIKTRGQQVTLSCSPISGHRSVSWYQQTPGQGLQFLFEYFSETQRNKGNFPGRFSGRQFSNSRSEMNVSTLELGDSALYLCASSLEGTSSYEQYFGPGTRLTVT.

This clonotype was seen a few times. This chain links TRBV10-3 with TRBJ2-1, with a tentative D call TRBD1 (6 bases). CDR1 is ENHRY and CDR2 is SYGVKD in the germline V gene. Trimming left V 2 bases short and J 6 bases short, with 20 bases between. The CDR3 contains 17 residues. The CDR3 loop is CAISEPGTKTIINEQFF. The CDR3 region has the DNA TGTGCCATCAGTGAGCCCGGGACAAAAACTATCATCAATGAGCAGTTCTTC.